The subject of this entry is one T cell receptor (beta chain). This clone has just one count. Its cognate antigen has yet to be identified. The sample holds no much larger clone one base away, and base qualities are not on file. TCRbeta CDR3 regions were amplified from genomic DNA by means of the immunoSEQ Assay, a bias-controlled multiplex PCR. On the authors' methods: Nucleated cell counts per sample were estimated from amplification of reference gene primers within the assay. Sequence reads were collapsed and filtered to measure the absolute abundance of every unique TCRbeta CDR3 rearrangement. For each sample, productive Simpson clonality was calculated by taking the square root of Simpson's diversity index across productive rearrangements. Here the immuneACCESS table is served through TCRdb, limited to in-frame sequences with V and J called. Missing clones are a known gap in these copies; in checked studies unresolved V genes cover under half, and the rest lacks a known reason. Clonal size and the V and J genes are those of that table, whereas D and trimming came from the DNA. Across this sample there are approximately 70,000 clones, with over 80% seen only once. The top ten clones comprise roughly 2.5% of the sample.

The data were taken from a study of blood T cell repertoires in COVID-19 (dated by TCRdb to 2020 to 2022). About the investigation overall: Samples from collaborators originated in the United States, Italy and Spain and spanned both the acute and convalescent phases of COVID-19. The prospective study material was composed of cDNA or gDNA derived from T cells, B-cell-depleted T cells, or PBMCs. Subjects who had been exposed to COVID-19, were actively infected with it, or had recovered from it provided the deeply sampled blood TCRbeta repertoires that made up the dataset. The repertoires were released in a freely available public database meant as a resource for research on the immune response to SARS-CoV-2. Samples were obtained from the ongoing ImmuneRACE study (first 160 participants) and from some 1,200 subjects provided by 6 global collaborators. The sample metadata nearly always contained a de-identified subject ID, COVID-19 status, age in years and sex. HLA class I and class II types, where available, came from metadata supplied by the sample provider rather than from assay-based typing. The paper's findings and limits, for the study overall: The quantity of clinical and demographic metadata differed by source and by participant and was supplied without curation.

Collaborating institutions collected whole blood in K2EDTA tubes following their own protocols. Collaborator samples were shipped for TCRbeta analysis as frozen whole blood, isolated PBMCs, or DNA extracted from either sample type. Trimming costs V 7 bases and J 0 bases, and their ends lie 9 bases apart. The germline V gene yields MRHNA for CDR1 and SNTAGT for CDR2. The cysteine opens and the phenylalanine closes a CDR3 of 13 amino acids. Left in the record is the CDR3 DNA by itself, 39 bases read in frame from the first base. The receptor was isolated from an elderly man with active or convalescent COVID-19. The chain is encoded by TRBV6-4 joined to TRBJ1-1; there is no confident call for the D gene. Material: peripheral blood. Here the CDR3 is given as CASIPRLNTEAFF. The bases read TGTGCCAGCATCCCCAGATTGAACACTGAAGCTTTCTTT.